The 20 T cell receptor beta chains presented below share a single source sample, sequenced in a study of blood T cells in healthy people across ages. PCR was performed a second time for about 6 to 11 cycles using a sample-barcoded 5' primer and a J-beta primer mix. Via MiXCR, TCRdb re-called the 5' RACE reads, giving one row per CDR3 protein. Here the sample spans about 1.5 million distinct CDR3 sequences, 42% being singletons. Sequenced sample: blood. Source of these receptors: a young woman in good health.

This clonotype showed up just a few times. The rearrangement joins TRBV29-1 to TRBJ1-2; D remains ambiguous. The CDR3 has 13 residues. Germline CDR1 and CDR2: SQVTM and ANQGSEA. Trimming left V 4 bases short and J 4 bases short, with 13 bases between. Here the CDR3 reads CSVAKDPIYGYTF. CDR3 DNA: TGCAGCGTTGCAAAGGATCCAATCTATGGCTACACCTTC.

This chain uses TRBV4-1 with TRBJ2-2; D is uncertain. Trimming took 1 base from V and 5 from J, leaving 8 bases between them. Germline V gene sequence: CDR1 MGHRA, CDR2 YSYEKL. The CDR3 spans 14 residues. CDR3 sequence: CASSQVFQTGELFF. In nucleotides, the CDR3 is TGCGCCAGCAGCCAAGTATTCCAGACCGGGGAGCTGTTTTTT.

This clonotype appeared a few times. V is TRBV7-2 and J is TRBJ1-5; the D gene is possibly TRBD1 (6 bases). This CDR3 comprises 16 residues. Germline V gives CDR1 SGHTA, CDR2 FQGNSA. V shed 0 bases and J shed 1 base, with 10 bases lying between them. CDR3 DNA: TGTGCCAGCAGCTTAGCGCCAGGGGTAAGCAATCAGCCCCAGCATTTT. It specifies CASSLAPGVSNQPQHF.

The table lists this clonotype with a few counts. V and J are TRBV6-2 or TRBV6-3 and TRBJ1-1; unclear D gene. This CDR3 spans 14 amino acids. V lost 0 bases and J lost 1, with 6 bases in between. Germline V gene lookup returns CDR1 MNHEY and CDR2 SVGEGT. The CDR3 DNA sequence: TGTGCCAGCAGTTACTCTATGGGGAACACTGAAGCTTTCTTT. Protein product: CASSYSMGNTEAFF.

This clonotype was counted between two and nine times. This chain links TRBV6-2 or TRBV6-3 with TRBJ2-1; the D is unclear. The CDR3 length is 12 residues. The V end was cut by 1 base, the J end by 8 bases, with 6 bases between. Per the germline V gene, CDR1 is MNHEY and CDR2 is SVGEGT. CDR3 DNA sequence: TGTGCCAGCAGTTACTTCGGATATGAGCAGTTCTTC. Amino acids: CASSYFGYEQFF.

On this clonotype itself: A read error is possible here, since a much larger clone lies one base away. This chain links TRBV25-1 with TRBJ2-1, with 9 nucleotides matching TRBD2. V lost 4 bases to trimming and J lost 5 bases; unmatched junction nucleotides: 12. This CDR3 is 17 amino acids long. Germline V gene data show CDR1 as MGHDK and CDR2 as SYGVNS. The CDR3 DNA sequence: TGTGCCAGCAGTGGGGGCACCACTAGCGGGCGTCACAATGAGCAGTTCTTC. It codes for CASSGGTTSGRHNEQFF.

Only a few counts were recorded for this clonotype. The chain combines TRBV7-9 with TRBJ1-2, with no clear D. The CDR3 contains 14 residues. The germline V and J ends were trimmed by 6 bases and 6 bases, with 17 bases remaining between them. Looked up from germline, CDR1 is SEHNR and CDR2 is FQNEAQ (reference sequence). The CDR3 loop reads CASSDWVGEDGYTF. The CDR3 DNA reads as TGTGCCAGCAGTGATTGGGTCGGGGAGGATGGCTACACCTTC.

This clonotype was seen more than once but under ten times. As DNA, the CDR3 is TGCAGTGCCCCCCGCGGGGGTCGCACAGATACGCAGTATTTT. This gives the protein CSAPRGGRTDTQYF. This chain uses TRBV20-1 with TRBJ2-3, with 7 bases matching TRBD2. The ends lost 6 bases at V and 1 base at J; junction bases unmatched: 7. There are 14 residues in the CDR3. The germline gives CDR1 DFQATT, CDR2 SNEGSKA (reference sequence).

This clonotype was recorded a few times. The chain has TRBV20-1 and TRBJ1-1; D gene ambiguous. The CDR3 sequence is 13 residues long. V lost 6 bases, J lost 1 base, and 12 bases lay in between. Germline V gives CDR1 DFQATT, CDR2 SNEGSKA (reference sequence). In nucleotides, the CDR3 is TGCAGTGCAGACCCCTCTGGGAACACTGAAGCTTTCTTT. It translates to CSADPSGNTEAFF.

This clonotype was seen a handful of times. V is TRBV15 and J is TRBJ2-7; TRBD2 might be the D (6 bases). V was cut by 0 bases and J by 2 bases, with 20 bases left in between. Germline CDR1 is LNHNV and CDR2 is YYDKDF (reference sequence). This CDR3 has 18 amino acids. DNA of the CDR3: TGTGCCACCAGCAGAGATCAATCGGCGGGGCTCTTCGCCTACGAGCAGTACTTC. The encoded protein is CATSRDQSAGLFAYEQYF.

This sequence joins TRBV20-1 and TRBJ2-1; 13 nucleotides align to TRBD2. CDR3 length equals 16 residues. Germline CDR1 and CDR2: DFQATT and SNEGSKA (reference sequence). J gave up 0 bases and V 7 bases, and 6 bases lay outside the gene matches. The CDR3 region is CSVALAGGSSYNEQFF. CDR3 DNA sequence: TGCAGTGTCGCACTAGCGGGAGGGAGCTCCTACAATGAGCAGTTCTTC.

The sample holds a few counts of this clonotype. The genes are TRBV4-1 and TRBJ1-5, with D maybe TRBD1 (6 bases). Trimming shortened V by 4 bases and J by 4 bases, and 17 bases separated the two germline ends. The CDR3 contains 16 residues. CDR1 and CDR2 (germline): MGHRA, YSYEKL. The DNA for the CDR3 is TGCGCCAGCAGCCCTGGGAAGGGGGGTTTTAATCAGCCCCAGCATTTT. Encoded protein: CASSPGKGGFNQPQHF.

V and J are TRBV27 and TRBJ2-7; TRBD2 is a possible D gene (6 bases). Germline loops: CDR1 MNHEY, CDR2 SMNVEV (reference sequence). The CDR3 contains 14 residues. Trimming removed 5 bases from V and 4 bases from J, with 15 bases in between. The DNA of the CDR3 is TGTGCCAGCAGTCCCGGGACTGATTATTACGAGCAGTACTTC. Protein product: CASSPGTDYYEQYF.

The chain combines TRBV4-1 with TRBJ1-2, with D possibly TRBD1 on 5 matching bases. This CDR3 contains 15 residues. The V end was cut by 3 bases, the J end by 8 bases, with 19 bases between. Germline V gene sequence: CDR1 MGHRA, CDR2 YSYEKL. The CDR3 is CASSQIGTEPKGYTF. The CDR3 DNA follows: TGCGCCAGCAGCCAGATTGGGACGGAACCTAAGGGCTACACCTTC.

The rearrangement uses TRBV11-2 and TRBJ2-5; D uncertain. This CDR3 is 14 amino acids long. Germline CDR1 is SGHAT and CDR2 is FQNNGV. V was shortened by 5 bases and J by 0 bases, with 10 bases between the two germline ends. This CDR3 is CASSTSPYQETQYF. CDR3 DNA: TGTGCCAGCAGCACAAGTCCGTACCAAGAGACCCAGTACTTC.

Comments on this clonotype: This may come from a read error, since a much larger clone is one base off. The chain carries TRBV12-3 or TRBV12-4 and TRBJ2-3; D may be TRBD2 (6 bases). The germline V and J ends were trimmed by 6 bases and 4 bases, with 17 bases remaining between them. The CDR3 has 15 amino acids. CDR3 DNA: TGTGCCAGCAGCTTGCTGGGACTGCCCGCAGATACGCAGTATTTT. Encoded protein: CASSLLGLPADTQYF.

The rearrangement joins TRBV7-9 to TRBJ2-1; TRBD2 agrees at 10 bases. The CDR3 extends over 14 amino acids. Germline V lookup: CDR1 SEHNR, CDR2 FQNEAQ (reference sequence). With V trimmed by 6 bases and J by 6 bases, 5 bases remained unmatched. CDR3 residues: CASSRTSGINEQFF. As DNA, the CDR3 is TGTGCCAGCAGTCGAACTAGCGGGATCAATGAGCAGTTCTTC.

The chain employs TRBV5-1 and TRBJ2-3; perhaps TRBD2 as D (6 bases). CDR3 size: 16 residues. Deletions cut 4 bases from V and 6 bases from J, with 21 bases between. The V gene's germline CDR1 is SGHRS and CDR2 YFSETQ. The chain's CDR3 is CASSTPTGDGGDTQYF. The DNA of the CDR3 is TGCGCCAGCAGCACCCCGACGGGGGATGGAGGTGATACGCAGTATTTT.

A few counts support this clonotype. The genes are TRBV2 and TRBJ1-2; D is perhaps TRBD1 (5 bases). Germline loops: CDR1 SNHLY, CDR2 FYNNEI. There are 12 residues in the CDR3. V was trimmed by 7 bases and J by 4 bases, leaving 10 bases between them. CDR3 protein: CASTFGTYGYTF. The CDR3 DNA sequence: TGTGCCAGCACCTTCGGGACCTATGGCTACACCTTC.

The CDR3 region has the DNA TGTGCCACCAGTGATCAACGGACTATTAACAATGAGCAGTTCTTC. Amino acid sequence: CATSDQRTINNEQFF. The chain employs TRBV24-1 and TRBJ2-1; D possibly corresponds to TRBD2 (6 bases). V shed 3 bases and J shed 5 bases, with 13 bases lying between them. The CDR3 extends over 15 amino acids. Germline CDR1 is KGHDR and CDR2 is SFDVKD.